The 12 T cell receptor beta chains below all came from one sample that was sequenced in a study of T cell responses to AZD1222 COVID-19 vaccine. Using immunoSEQ multiplex PCR, the repertoire was profiled, and TCRdb retains in-frame clones only, with some absent. The sample lists approximately 160,000 clones; 91% were seen once. The sample consisted of peripheral blood, taken on day 0 of AZD1222 vaccination. Source of these receptors: an adult in good health.

CDR3 loop: CASSWGGADNSPLHF. CDR3 nucleotides: TGTGCCAGTAGTTGGGGGGGCGCTGATAATTCACCCCTCCACTTT. The chain combines TRBV19 with TRBJ1-6; TRBD1 is a possible D gene (6 bases). V shed 5 bases and J shed 5 bases, with 13 bases lying between them. CDR3 length: 15 amino acids. Germline assignment: CDR1 LNHDA and CDR2 SQIVND (reference sequence).

The rearrangement joins TRBV24-1 to TRBJ2-1, with D possibly called TRBD1 or TRBD2 (5 bases each). The V and J ends lost 3 bases and 5 bases respectively, with 16 bases between them. This CDR3 has 16 residues. Germline V gene data show CDR1 as KGHDR and CDR2 as SFDVKD. DNA for the CDR3: TGTGCCACCAGTGATAGGACCGGGACCATGGACAATGAGCAGTTCTTC. It codes for CATSDRTGTMDNEQFF.

The CDR3 region has the DNA TGTGCCAGCAGTATCCGAACAGGGGAGGCCACTGAAGCTTTCTTT. It yields the protein CASSIRTGEATEAFF. V gene TRBV25-1 combines with J gene TRBJ1-1, with 7 bases matching TRBD1. Germline assignment: CDR1 MGHDK and CDR2 SYGVNS. The CDR3 length is 15 residues. V shed 5 bases, J shed 4 bases, and the junction held 10 bases outside the gene matches.

Only one count was recorded for this clone. This chain connects TRBV27 to TRBJ1-2; D is unclear. V lost 6 bases to trimming and J lost 8 bases, with 16 bases between them. The CDR3 consists of 13 residues. Germline CDR1 and CDR2: MNHEY and SMNVEV (reference sequence). In DNA, the CDR3 is TGTGCCAGCAGCTATGAGCGGGGTATGGGCTACACCTTC. Its translation: CASSYERGMGYTF.

This clone was counted a single time. This chain uses TRBV7-2 with TRBJ1-6; D perhaps matches TRBD1 (5 bases). The length of the CDR3 is 14 residues. The V end was cut by 3 bases, the J end by 6 bases, with 9 bases between. Germline V lookup: CDR1 SGHTA, CDR2 FQGNSA. Here the CDR3 reads CASSLSQGNSPLHF. The CDR3, as DNA: TGTGCCAGCAGCTTGAGCCAGGGTAATTCACCCCTCCACTTT.

This clone was seen a single time. This sequence joins TRBV27 and TRBJ1-6; 8 bases map to TRBD1. Trimming cost V 3 bases and J 8 bases; bases outside gene matches: 3. Germline CDR1 reads MNHEY; CDR2 reads SMNVEV (reference sequence). The CDR3 runs 14 residues. CDR3 in DNA: TGTGCCAGCAGTTTTGGACAGGGTCATTCACCCCTCCACTTT. It encodes CASSFGQGHSPLHF.

The CDR3 loop reads CASSQTGGPPETQYF. In nucleotides, the CDR3 is TGCGCCAGCAGCCAAACGGGAGGGCCCCCGGAGACCCAGTACTTC. V gene TRBV4-1 combines with J gene TRBJ2-5, with 8 bases fitting TRBD2. CDR3 length: 15 residues. Losses at the gene ends were 2 bases for V and 5 bases for J; bases not matched to a gene: 7. CDR1 and CDR2 from the germline V gene are MGHRA and YSYEKL.

V usage is TRBV5-1 and J usage is TRBJ1-3; D unresolved. The V and J ends lost 0 bases and 0 bases respectively, with 10 bases between them. The CDR3 is 16 amino acids. From germline, CDR1 is SGHRS and CDR2 YFSETQ. CDR3 bases: TGCGCCAGCAGCTTGGCCTCATCGGTCTCTGGAAACACCATATATTTT. This translates into CASSLASSVSGNTIYF.

The chain recombines TRBV14 with TRBJ2-3; D is uncertain. Germline CDR1 SGHDN, CDR2 FVKESK. The CDR3 extends over 13 amino acids. The ends were cut back, 1 base at V and 3 bases at J, with 5 bases in the middle. Here the CDR3 DNA reads TGTGCCAGCAGCCAAGTCGGGACAGATACGCAGTATTTT. It specifies CASSQVGTDTQYF.

The chain links TRBV10-3 to TRBJ1-1; no firm D call. CDR1 is ENHRY and CDR2 is SYGVKD in the germline V gene. This CDR3 spans 10 amino acids. V dropped 11 bases and J dropped 1 base, with 5 bases sitting between them. CDR3 sequence reads: CASGNTEAFF. The CDR3 DNA reads TGTGCCTCGGGGAACACTGAAGCTTTCTTT.

This chain joins TRBV9 and TRBJ2-3; 12 bases align to TRBD1. Germline values: CDR1 SGDLS, CDR2 YYNGEE. V lost 3 bases to trimming and J lost 4 bases; unmatched junction nucleotides: 12. The CDR3 totals 18 residues. The DNA of the CDR3 is TGTGCCAGCAGCGGCCGATTATCCGGGACAGGGGGCCCAGATACGCAGTATTTT. Its translation: CASSGRLSGTGGPDTQYF.

This chain joins TRBV23-1 and TRBJ2-7; 8 nucleotides line up with TRBD1. TRBV23-1 is an open reading frame, and its role is uncertain. Trimming at V came to 2 bases and at J to 5 bases, leaving 5 bases not matched to a gene. This CDR3 comprises 14 residues. Written as DNA, the CDR3 is TGCGCCAGCAGTCAAGCCAGGGGGCGCAACGAGCAGTACTTC. This gives the protein CASSQARGRNEQYF.